The next 8 T cell receptor beta chains were all read from a single sample in a study of blood T cells in healthy people across ages. Through a sample-barcoded 5' primer and a J-beta primer mix, a second PCR was run for about 6 to 11 cycles. In TCRdb, the 5' RACE reads were re-called with MiXCR into one record per CDR3 protein. The repertoire holds approximately 800,000 distinct CDR3 sequences, with more than 45% as singletons. Sequencing was done on a sample of blood. All receptors come from a man between 25 and 39 years old in good health.

V is TRBV7-2 and J is TRBJ2-5; 8 nucleotides agree with TRBD1. Germline CDR1 reads SGHTA; CDR2 reads FQGNSA. After removal of 5 bases from V and 5 bases from J, the junction contained 13 bases not matched to a gene. The CDR3 is 16 residues long. The CDR3: CASSKQGANQWETQYF. The CDR3 DNA is TGTGCCAGCAGCAAGCAGGGGGCGAATCAATGGGAGACCCAGTACTTC. Full variable domain (outside the CDR3, taken from reference TRBV7-2 and TRBJ2-5): GAGVSQSPSNKVTEKGKDVELRCDPISGHTALYWYRQSLGQGLEFLIYFQGNSAPDKSGLPSDRFSAERTGGSVSTLTIQRTQQEDSAVYLCASSKQGANQWETQYFGPGTRLLVL.

This chain links TRBV20-1 with TRBJ2-3; D is uncertain. CDR1 and CDR2 (germline): DFQATT, SNEGSKA (reference sequence). Between the trimmed V and J ends, which lost 1 base and 0 bases, there was a span of 8 bases. The CDR3 is 14 residues long. The DNA of the CDR3 is TGCAGTGCTAGAGGACACCTTAGCACAGATACGCAGTATTTT. It translates to CSARGHLSTDTQYF.

V and J are TRBV20-1 and TRBJ2-6, with no clear D. Trimming removed 6 bases at V and 2 bases at J, with 5 bases between. CDR3 size: 12 residues. Germline loops: CDR1 DFQATT, CDR2 SNEGSKA (reference sequence). CDR3 sequence reads: CSAAAGANVLTF. CDR3 nucleotides: TGCAGTGCAGCCGCTGGGGCCAACGTCCTGACTTTC.

The V and J genes are TRBV7-2 and TRBJ2-5; D is unresolved. The CDR3 consists of 13 residues. The V gene lost 8 bases and the J gene lost 5 bases, with 15 bases spanning the gap. CDR1 SGHTA and CDR2 FQGNSA come from the germline V gene. The CDR3 sequence: CASGNSPGETQYF. In DNA form, the CDR3 reads TGTGCCAGCGGGAACAGTCCAGGCGAGACCCAGTACTTC.

To note about this clonotype: A junction boundary mismatches the germline segment, possibly from a read error. The chain has TRBV4-3 and TRBJ2-5, with a weak D call TRBD1 (5 bases). The CDR3 totals 15 residues. Looked up from germline, CDR1 is LGHNA and CDR2 is YSLEER. The chain's CDR3 is CASSPTGRTQETQYF. The CDR3 DNA reads as TGTGCCAGCAGCCCAACCGGACGGACACAAGAGACCCAGTACTTC.

This clonotype was observed a few times. This chain uses TRBV7-2 with TRBJ1-2; D call uncertain. This CDR3 is built from 11 residues. Trimming shortened V by 4 bases and J by 8 bases, and 8 bases separated the two germline ends. Germline V gives CDR1 SGHTA, CDR2 FQGNSA. Here the CDR3 DNA reads TGTGCCAGCAGCTGGTATGAGGGCTACACCTTC. Protein: CASSWYEGYTF. Full variable domain (rest looked up from reference TRBV7-2 and TRBJ1-2): GAGVSQSPSNKVTEKGKDVELRCDPISGHTALYWYRQSLGQGLEFLIYFQGNSAPDKSGLPSDRFSAERTGGSVSTLTIQRTQQEDSAVYLCASSWYEGYTFGSGTRLTVV.

V usage is TRBV11-1 and J usage is TRBJ2-5; D may be TRBD2 (7 bases). This CDR3 is built from 16 residues. The germline V and J ends were trimmed by 2 bases and 0 bases, with 13 bases remaining between them. Germline-derived CDR1 and CDR2 are SGHAT and FQDESV (reference sequence). CDR3 in DNA: TGTGCCAGCAGCTTAATGTCGGGGGGCCACCAAGAGACCCAGTACTTC. Translated, it gives CASSLMSGGHQETQYF.

V and J are TRBV3-1 and TRBJ2-7, with D maybe TRBD1 (5 bases). This CDR3 spans 14 amino acids. V lost 2 bases to trimming and J lost 3 bases, with 11 bases between them. The germline V gene has CDR1 LGHDT and CDR2 YNNKEL (reference sequence). CDR3 in amino acids: CASSQRDSYYEQYF. The CDR3 coding sequence is TGTGCCAGCAGCCAACGAGACAGTTACTACGAGCAGTACTTC.